This T cell receptor beta chain derives from a study of sequential checkpoint blockade in melanoma. In the study overall: Each arm's sequence ended with maintenance nivolumab.

The protocol was immunoSEQ multiplex PCR, while the TCRdb copy is restricted to in-frame clones and leaves out a portion. Of some 30,000 clones in the sample, 75% to 90% were seen once. This clone was observed once. V was shortened by 5 bases and J by 6 bases, with 16 bases between the two germline ends. Looked up from germline, CDR1 is SGHAT and CDR2 is FQNNGV. This CDR3 is built from 15 residues. Treatment in this sample: randomized to nivolumab then ipilimumab (arm A) or the reverse (arm B). Specimen: CD8+ T cells sorted from blood (inferred from file names), collected from a patient given nivolumab and ipilimumab in sequence. The TCR was taken from a human donor with melanoma. V and J are TRBV11-2 and TRBJ2-2; D possibly corresponds to TRBD1 (6 bases). The CDR3 coding sequence is TGTGCCAGCAGCACAGGGCCAGGGACCCCCGGGGAGCTGTTTTTT. This gives the protein CASSTGPGTPGELFF.